This entry concerns a single TCR beta chain. About 0.45 to 1 ug RNA was reverse transcribed with random hexamers. TCRdb reanalysed the immunoSEQ multiplex PCR reads using MiXCR and keeps one entry per CDR3 protein. The table shows fewer than 350,000 distinct CDR3 sequences, with 70% to 90% occurring only once. The CDR3 covers 14 residues. The data belong to a study of CD8 T cells in Susac syndrome. Sample: CD8+ T cells from PBMCs. V gene TRBV21-1 combines with J gene TRBJ1-5; the table calls TRBD1, which could not be checked here. TRBV21-1 is termed a pseudogene. The receptor was isolated from a human donor with multiple sclerosis. The CDR3 DNA reads TGTGCCAGCGCAAGCGACAGGCTCAATCAGCCCCAGCATTTT. Amino acids: CASASDRLNQPQHF.